The clone carrying this TCR beta chain has more than one count but fewer than ten. What it binds is unknown. These data are taken from a study of blood T cells in healthy people across ages. Across the whole study: Capturing about one barcoded beta molecule per two T cells was achieved by template switching.

A second PCR, run for roughly 7 to 11 cycles, used a sample-barcoded 5' primer plus a J-beta primer mix. Each CDR3 protein gets one entry after TCRdb re-called the 5' RACE reads with MiXCR. The data show fewer than 700,000 distinct CDR3 sequences, 47% seen once. Trimming took 4 bases from V and 0 from J, leaving 22 bases between them. Germline V gene data show CDR1 as MNHEY and CDR2 as SMNVEV (reference sequence). The CDR3 length is 20 residues. Broader study findings: Getting older went along with TCR beta diversity per million T cells dropping roughly linearly. As naive T cell percentage varied, TCR beta diversity correlated strongly with it. Reliance upon unsorted PBMCs precluded definitive naive versus antigen-experienced comparison.

Sequenced: blood. The clonotype was recovered from a man older than 75 in good health. The chain uses TRBV27 and TRBJ2-6, with a weak D call TRBD1 (6 bases). CDR3 coding DNA: TGTGCCAGCAGTTATCTCGGACAGTCCTCAGCGAACTCTGGGGCCAACGTCCTGACTTTC. It specifies CASSYLGQSSANSGANVLTF.